This is a list of T cell receptor beta chains from one sample in a study of T-cell memory formation after mild COVID-19. TCRdb redid the calling of the 5' RACE reads with MiXCR, one entry per CDR3 protein. Here the sample spans more than 300,000 distinct CDR3 sequences, about 20% being singletons. The material sequenced was PBMCs or a T cell subset sorted from them (not recorded which). The receptors here all came from a young man who had mild COVID-19 (a few samples of this study predate the infection). Cell type and time point are not known. Both conserved end residues are part of each CDR3. D genes are given only for firm matches. The size entry is marked missing in some rows and otherwise reads once, few, many or a size class.

cdr3_nt: TGCGCCAGCAGCTCGCTAGCGGCGGCGCAAGAGACCCAGTACTTC
cdr3_aa: CASSSLAAAQETQYF
v_call: TRBV5-1
d_call: TRBD2
j_call: TRBJ2-5
clone_size: -

cdr3_nt: TGTGCCAGCAGCTACCGGGACAGAGATTTAGATGGCTACACCTTC
cdr3_aa: CASSYRDRDLDGYTF
v_call: TRBV5-6
d_call: TRBD1
j_call: TRBJ1-2
clone_size: few

cdr3_nt: TGCGCCAGCAGCCCAGATAGAGGGGCAGAGACCCAGTACTTC
cdr3_aa: CASSPDRGAETQYF
v_call: TRBV4-3
d_call: -
j_call: TRBJ2-5
clone_size: few

cdr3_nt: TGTGCCATCAGTGCGTCATCCTACGAGCAGTACTTC
cdr3_aa: CAISASSYEQYF
v_call: TRBV10-3
d_call: -
j_call: TRBJ2-7
clone_size: -

cdr3_nt: TGTGCCAGCAGCCCTCGTACGACGGGCTCTCGAGGCTACACCTTC
cdr3_aa: CASSPRTTGSRGYTF
v_call: TRBV3-1
d_call: -
j_call: TRBJ1-2
clone_size: -

cdr3_nt: TGTGCCAGCAGTCACACAGGGGGGATCTATGGCTACACCTTC
cdr3_aa: CASSHTGGIYGYTF
v_call: TRBV25-1
d_call: TRBD1
j_call: TRBJ1-2
clone_size: -

cdr3_nt: TGCAGTGCTAGTGGGGTCGCAGACCTCTTTAATTCACCCCTCCACTTT
cdr3_aa: CSASGVADLFNSPLHF
v_call: TRBV20-1
d_call: -
j_call: TRBJ1-6
clone_size: -

cdr3_nt: TGTGCCAGCAGAAGCTCCGGGACCTACCGATCTGAAGCTTTCTTT
cdr3_aa: CASRSSGTYRSEAFF
v_call: TRBV2
d_call: -
j_call: TRBJ1-1
clone_size: few

cdr3_nt: TGCGCCAGCAGCCCTAAGGGCGGGACGGATTCCTACGAGCAGTACTTC
cdr3_aa: CASSPKGGTDSYEQYF
v_call: TRBV4-1
d_call: -
j_call: TRBJ2-7
clone_size: few

cdr3_nt: TGTGCCAGCAGCCTAGACAGGGTGTCTGCTGGGGCCAACGTCCTGACTTTC
cdr3_aa: CASSLDRVSAGANVLTF
v_call: TRBV7-2
d_call: TRBD1
j_call: TRBJ2-6
clone_size: few

cdr3_nt: TGTGCCAGCTTGGGTGGGCAGGGCCGTTTGGGGAATGAAAAACTGTTTTTT
cdr3_aa: CASLGGQGRLGNEKLFF
v_call: TRBV12-3/TRBV12-4
d_call: -
j_call: TRBJ1-4
clone_size: -

cdr3_nt: TGTGCCAGCAGCTTAGCGGGGGCCACCCGAGGGTCCCAGTACTTC
cdr3_aa: CASSLAGATRGSQYF
v_call: TRBV7-2
d_call: -
j_call: TRBJ2-5
clone_size: few

cdr3_nt: TGTGCCAGCTCACCACATCTGAAAAACATTCAGTACTTC
cdr3_aa: CASSPHLKNIQYF
v_call: TRBV18
d_call: -
j_call: TRBJ2-4
clone_size: -